The 27 T cell receptor beta chains below all came from one sample that was sequenced in a study of Graves' ophthalmopathy and Graves' hyperthyroidism (dated by TCRdb to about 2018). TCRdb records Illumina HiSeq 2000 as the sequencer. For repertoire sequencing, the TCR beta CDR3 regions were amplified from RNA transcripts. A first-round RT-PCR used HTBI primers with the Qiagen OneStep RT-PCR kit, followed by a second-round multiplex PCR, size selection and purification. TCRdb reprocessed the public reads (quality trimming at Q25 with fastp, clone calling with MiXCR) and kept in-frame beta chains. A single entry per CDR3 protein holds the most common genes and DNA from its merged rows. Counted in this sample were 300,000 or so distinct CDR3 sequences; roughly 16% of them appeared once. The ten biggest clones cover roughly an eighth of the sample. What was sequenced was peripheral blood. Receptors originate from an adult man with Graves' ophthalmopathy.

The rearrangement joins TRBV12-3 or TRBV12-4 to TRBJ2-7, with 12 nucleotides matching TRBD2. This CDR3 is 18 amino acids long. V lost 6 bases to trimming and J lost 2 bases; unmatched junction nucleotides: 14. The CDR3 loop is CASRGTKLAGGGAYEQYF. Here the CDR3 DNA reads TGTGCCAGCAGAGGGACTAAACTAGCGGGAGGTGGAGCCTACGAGCAGTACTTC.

The CDR3 spells CATSRDRIRQETQYF. CDR3 coding DNA: TGTGCCACCAGCAGAGATCGTATCCGACAAGAGACCCAGTACTTC. The chain employs TRBV15 and TRBJ2-5; no firm D call. The CDR3 is 15 residues long. Germline V gene data show CDR1 as LNHNV and CDR2 as YYDKDF (reference sequence). V dropped 0 bases and J dropped 2 bases, with 10 bases sitting between them.

The chain links TRBV28 to TRBJ1-2, with 9 bases fitting TRBD1. The CDR3 is 14 amino acids. V dropped 5 bases and J dropped 6; count of bases not matched to a gene: 7. Germline V gene data show CDR1 as MDHEN and CDR2 as SYDVKM. Here the CDR3 DNA reads TGTGCCAGCAGTCCGGGGACAGGGTGGGATGGCTACACCTTC. Encoded protein: CASSPGTGWDGYTF.

This clonotype appeared many times. The V and J genes are TRBV6-2 or TRBV6-3 and TRBJ1-5; the D gene is possibly TRBD1 (5 bases). The germline V and J ends were trimmed by 6 bases and 1 base, with 13 bases remaining between them. The CDR3 consists of 15 residues. Per the germline V gene, CDR1 is MNHEY and CDR2 is SVGEGT. CDR3 nucleotides: TGTGCCAGCAGCCGGGGGAGAGGGAGCAATCAGCCCCAGCATTTT. Protein product: CASSRGRGSNQPQHF.

This clonotype came up many times. V usage is TRBV6-2 or TRBV6-3 and J usage is TRBJ1-1; maybe TRBD1 (6 bases). Germline loops: CDR1 MNHEY, CDR2 SVGEGT. The CDR3 sequence is 14 residues long. CDR3 DNA: TGTGTGGCGCTCGGGGGCTCCATGAACACTGAAGCTTTCTTT. This translates into CVALGGSMNTEAFF.

The chain combines TRBV12-3 or TRBV12-4 with TRBJ1-2; D unclear. The germline V and J ends were trimmed by 2 bases and 0 bases, with 10 bases remaining between them. The CDR3 sequence is 15 residues long. This chain's CDR3 is CASSLSRGTNYGYTF. CDR3 sequence (DNA): TGTGCCAGCAGTTTATCGCGGGGTACTAACTATGGCTACACCTTC.

By share, this clonotype counts as medium-sized. The V call is TRBV20-1, the J call TRBJ1-5, with 9 positions matching TRBD1. This CDR3 is 14 amino acids long. Trimming at V came to 6 bases and at J to 7 bases, leaving 10 bases not matched to a gene. CDR1 and CDR2 from the germline V gene are DFQATT and SNEGSKA (reference sequence). The CDR3 coding sequence is TGCAGTGCCTCCTCTACAGGGGGCAGGCAGCCCCAGCATTTT. This codes for CSASSTGGRQPQHF.

This clonotype appeared many times. In DNA, the CDR3 is TGCAGTGCTAGGGGGACTAGCGGGACACCCTACGAGCAGTACTTC. It encodes CSARGTSGTPYEQYF. This rearrangement joins TRBV20-1 to TRBJ2-7, with TRBD2 matching 13 bases. The germline gives CDR1 DFQATT, CDR2 SNEGSKA (reference sequence). The CDR3 covers 15 residues. J lost 2 bases, V lost 3 bases, and 4 bases had no gene match.

The chain recombines TRBV6-4 with TRBJ2-4, with D perhaps TRBD1 (5 bases). Per germline, CDR1 MRHNA and CDR2 SNTAGT. The CDR3 consists of 12 residues. With 10 bases removed from V and 7 bases from J, the gap between germline ends came to 14 bases. The CDR3 DNA is TGTGCCACTGTGACAGAGAGCAACATTCAGTACTTC. It specifies CATVTESNIQYF.

This clonotype was counted ten times or more. The chain's CDR3 is CASNTQGINTEAFF. The CDR3 nucleotides are TGTGCCAGCAATACACAGGGGATCAACACTGAAGCTTTCTTT. The genes are TRBV2 and TRBJ1-1; 7 bases agree with TRBD1. The germline V gene has CDR1 SNHLY and CDR2 FYNNEI. The CDR3 is made up of 14 amino acids. V lost 7 bases and J lost 2; bases outside the gene matches: 7.

This clonotype was recorded at least ten times. The rearrangement joins TRBV2 to TRBJ2-2; D may match TRBD1 or TRBD2 (5 bases each). The length of the CDR3 is 14 residues. Germline CDR1 reads SNHLY; CDR2 reads FYNNEI. The V and J ends lost 5 bases and 3 bases respectively, with 10 bases between them. The CDR3 reads CASSRQGDTGELFF. CDR3 nucleotide sequence: TGTGCCAGCAGTCGGCAGGGAGACACCGGGGAGCTGTTTTTT.

The chain has TRBV30 and TRBJ1-1; D possibly corresponds to TRBD1 (5 bases). This CDR3 spans 13 amino acids. Germline CDR1 reads GTSNPN; CDR2 reads SVGIG (reference sequence). Trimming left V 0 bases short and J 11 bases short, with 16 bases between. The CDR3 spells CAWSVLRGRGAFF. CDR3 nucleotide sequence: TGTGCCTGGAGTGTACTAAGGGGACGGGGTGCTTTCTTT.

There are many counts of this clonotype. V and J are TRBV7-8 and TRBJ2-7; 7 positions match TRBD1. Germline assignment: CDR1 SGHVS and CDR2 FQNEAQ. The CDR3 runs to 11 residues. V lost 7 bases and J lost 7; bases outside the gene matches: 4. Here the CDR3 DNA reads TGTGCCAGCACCCTGACAGGGGAGCAGTACTTC. This encodes CASTLTGEQYF. Using reference TRBV7-8 and TRBJ2-7 for the parts outside the CDR3, the full variable domain is GAGVSQSPRYKVAKRGQDVALRCDPISGHVSLFWYQQALGQGPEFLTYFQNEAQLDKSGLPSDRFFAERPEGSVSTLKIQRTQQEDSAVYLCASTLTGEQYFGPGTRLTVT.

This clonotype was detected many times. The V and J genes are TRBV6-5 and TRBJ1-2; TRBD1 matches at 7 bases. J was trimmed by 10 bases and V by 7 bases; bases with no gene match: 6. The CDR3 is 11 amino acids. CDR1 and CDR2 from the germline V gene are MNHEY and SVGAGI. DNA of the CDR3: TGTGCCAGCACTCCGGACAGGATCTACACCTTC. Protein sequence: CASTPDRIYTF.

This clonotype has at least ten counts. The CDR3 is CASTRGVTEAFF. DNA for the CDR3: TGTGCCAGCACCCGGGGGGTCACTGAAGCTTTCTTT. The chain links TRBV6-2 or TRBV6-3 to TRBJ1-1, with D perhaps matching TRBD1 (5 bases). The length of the CDR3 is 12 residues. Trimming pared 7 bases from V and 4 bases from J, leaving 10 bases between. Germline V gives CDR1 MNHEY, CDR2 SVGEGT.

This clonotype was counted at least ten times. This rearrangement joins TRBV6-2 or TRBV6-3 to TRBJ2-7; D is ambiguous. Per germline, CDR1 MNHEY and CDR2 SVGEGT. The CDR3 runs 14 residues. The V end lost 2 bases, the J end lost 1 base, and 9 bases lay between the germline ends. DNA of the CDR3: TGTGCCAGCAGTTACGTCCAGCCGTCCTACGAGCAGTACTTC. Translation: CASSYVQPSYEQYF.

This clonotype was counted ten times or more. The rearrangement joins TRBV4-2 to TRBJ2-5; no firm D call. Trimming stripped 1 base from V and 5 bases from J, with 8 bases between. The CDR3 spans 13 residues. The germline gives CDR1 LGHNA, CDR2 YNFKEQ. The DNA for the CDR3 is TGTGCCAGCAGCCAAGGGGATTCGGAGACCCAGTACTTC. The encoded protein is CASSQGDSETQYF.

In this sample, this clonotype turned up a few times. This sequence joins TRBV6-2 or TRBV6-3 and TRBJ2-5; TRBD2 matches 8 bases. CDR1 and CDR2 from the germline V gene are MNHEY and SVGEGT. V lost 0 bases to trimming and J lost 5 bases; unmatched junction nucleotides: 5. This CDR3 comprises 15 residues. The CDR3 DNA reads TGTGCCAGCAGTTACTCGGGACTAGATGCCGAGACCCAGTACTTC. Amino acids: CASSYSGLDAETQYF.

Ten or more counts support this clonotype. The chain employs TRBV14 and TRBJ2-5, with D tentatively TRBD2 (5 bases). In germline, CDR1 is SGHDN, CDR2 FVKESK. The CDR3 has 16 residues. The V and J ends lost 1 base and 5 bases respectively, with 17 bases between them. The CDR3 region is CASSQAIGIPGETQYF. CDR3 sequence (DNA): TGTGCCAGCAGCCAAGCCATCGGCATCCCGGGGGAGACCCAGTACTTC.

This rearrangement joins TRBV4-2 to TRBJ2-2; 7 bases align to TRBD1. The CDR3 covers 15 residues. Trimming cost V 3 bases and J 5 bases; bases outside gene matches: 6. CDR1 and CDR2 (germline): LGHNA, YNFKEQ. CDR3 DNA: TGTGCCAGCAGCCATTACTCACAGGGGACCGGGGAGCTGTTTTTT. This codes for CASSHYSQGTGELFF.

V and J are TRBV29-1 and TRBJ1-1; TRBD1 matches 7 bases. Losses at the gene ends were 7 bases for V and 1 base for J; bases not matched to a gene: 6. Germline values: CDR1 SQVTM, CDR2 ANQGSEA. The CDR3 spans 13 residues. In DNA form, the CDR3 reads TGCAGCGCCTGGACAGGTTCGAACACTGAAGCTTTCTTT. This codes for CSAWTGSNTEAFF.

This clonotype was recorded at least ten times. The chain combines TRBV6-1 with TRBJ1-5, with D possibly matching TRBD1 (5 bases). V was clipped by 4 bases and J by 0 bases, with 13 bases between them. In germline, CDR1 is MNHNS, CDR2 SASEGT. The CDR3 contains 16 residues. The CDR3 sequence is CASSAPAGPSNQPQHF. The CDR3 DNA is TGTGCCAGCAGTGCCCCTGCAGGGCCTAGCAATCAGCCCCAGCATTTT.

This clonotype was seen at least ten times. The chain uses TRBV19 and TRBJ1-2; 7 nucleotides agree with TRBD1. V lost 3 bases to trimming and J lost 8 bases; unmatched junction nucleotides: 9. The germline CDR1 and CDR2 sequences are LNHDA and SQIVND (reference sequence). This CDR3 comprises 14 residues. CDR3 nucleotide sequence: TGTGCCAGTAGTATGAGGGGAACAGGGGACGGCTACACCTTC. Amino acids: CASSMRGTGDGYTF.

This clonotype was observed many times. The rearrangement uses TRBV7-6 and TRBJ2-7, with 10 nucleotides matching TRBD2. The CDR3 extends over 15 amino acids. Germline V gene lookup returns CDR1 SGHVS and CDR2 FNYEAQ. V lost 3 bases and J lost 3; bases outside the gene matches: 5. CDR3 loop: CASSFERGGGYEQYF. Here the CDR3 DNA reads TGTGCCAGCAGCTTCGAGCGGGGGGGCGGCTACGAGCAGTACTTC.

The J gene is TRBJ1-2, the V gene TRBV6-1; D uncertain. The V and J ends lost 8 bases and 4 bases respectively, with 11 bases between them. This CDR3 has 12 residues. Germline CDR1 reads MNHNS; CDR2 reads SASEGT. The CDR3 DNA is TGTGCCAGCGGAGTAGGAGGCTATGGCTACACCTTC. The encoded protein is CASGVGGYGYTF.

This clonotype was seen repeatedly, ten times or more. This chain connects TRBV20-1 to TRBJ1-2; a possible D gene is TRBD1 (6 bases). The CDR3 is 16 residues long. Trimming left V 5 bases short and J 7 bases short, with 26 bases between. CDR1 DFQATT and CDR2 SNEGSKA come from the germline V gene (reference sequence). CDR3 sequence reads: CSASNLRSQGLIGYTF. In DNA, the CDR3 is TGCAGTGCTTCTAACCTCAGGTCACAGGGATTGATTGGCTACACCTTC.

This clonotype has a count of ten or more. This sequence joins TRBV20-1 and TRBJ2-4, with D hard to call. The CDR3 length is 11 residues. V lost 2 bases and J lost 8, with 7 bases in between. Per the germline V gene, CDR1 is DFQATT and CDR2 is SNEGSKA (reference sequence). The CDR3 region has the DNA TGCAGTGCTAGACCGGCGGACATTCAGTACTTC. Encoded protein: CSARPADIQYF.